This T cell receptor beta chain was found in a study of blood T cell repertoires in COVID-19. Sequencing was performed with immunoSEQ multiplex PCR; in TCRdb, only in-frame clones are kept and a portion is missing. The sample has 290,000 or so clones, approximately 85% seen once. CDR1 is LGHNA and CDR2 is YSLEER in the germline V gene. CDR3 length: 15 residues. J was trimmed by 3 bases and V by 4 bases; bases with no gene match: 3. The genes are TRBV4-3 and TRBJ2-1; 10 bases map to TRBD2. The receptor comes from a man aged 45-65 years with active or convalescent COVID-19. The sample was peripheral blood. CDR3 sequence: CASSLEREGYNEQFF. CDR3 nucleotides: TGCGCCAGCAGCCTAGAGCGGGAGGGCTACAATGAGCAGTTCTTC.